There are a few counts of the clone carrying this T cell receptor (beta chain). Its antigen is unknown. Investigators performed immunoSEQ version v3.0 at survey level. Generated by immunoSEQ multiplex PCR, the TCRdb table keeps only in-frame clones and is missing some. The sample holds 25,000 to 30,000 clones; about 84% are singletons and the top ten take approximately 8.8%. Every participant with HIV received treatment in the United States. The samples comprised about 1-10 million cryopreserved PBMC ahead of DNA extraction. The CDR3 length is 15 residues. Germline V lookup: CDR1 SGHRS, CDR2 YFSETQ. The ends were cut back, 4 bases at V and 1 base at J, with 14 bases in the middle. The data are from a study of long-term antiretroviral therapy in people with HIV. Findings and limits, study-wide: Transplant donor controls retained higher diversity, though diversity increased after ART. Dominating the repertoire at all time points were the clones that expanded before ART.

Sequencing used unsorted PBMCs, obtained approximately 4.8 years after starting antiretroviral therapy. This TCR came from a man aged 40-49 years with HIV. J is TRBJ1-1 and V is TRBV5-1; weak D call: TRBD1 (6 bases). This CDR3 reads CASSREGQGNTEAFF. The DNA for the CDR3 is TGCGCCAGCAGCAGGGAGGGACAAGGGAACACTGAAGCTTTCTTT. The whole variable domain, remainder taken from reference TRBV5-1 and TRBJ1-1, is KAGVTQTPRYLIKTRGQQVTLSCSPISGHRSVSWYQQTPGQGLQFLFEYFSETQRNKGNFPGRFSGRQFSNSRSEMNVSTLELGDSALYLCASSREGQGNTEAFFGQGTRLTVV.